Described below is a single T cell receptor (beta chain) sequence and its context. This entry comes from a study of blood T cell repertoires in COVID-19. For the study at large: COVID-19 samples from acute and convalescent phases originated in the United States, Italy and Spain. In each case, the material was cDNA or gDNA derived from T cells, B-cell-depleted T cells, or PBMCs.

V shed 5 bases and J shed 4 bases, with 11 bases lying between them. This CDR3 region has 12 residues. Germline lookup yields CDR1 SQVTM and CDR2 ANQGSEA. Generated by immunoSEQ multiplex PCR, the TCRdb table keeps only in-frame clones and is missing some. Of around 250,000 clones listed, 86% were seen once; the top ten hold less than 8%. The TCR sequence derives from a man in his sixties with acute or convalescent COVID-19. The rearrangement uses TRBV29-1 and TRBJ1-1; possible D gene TRBD1, 5 bases. Specimen: peripheral blood. CDR3 DNA: TGCAGCGTTCGGAGGGGTAGCACTGAAGCTTTCTTT. It is translated as CSVRRGSTEAFF.